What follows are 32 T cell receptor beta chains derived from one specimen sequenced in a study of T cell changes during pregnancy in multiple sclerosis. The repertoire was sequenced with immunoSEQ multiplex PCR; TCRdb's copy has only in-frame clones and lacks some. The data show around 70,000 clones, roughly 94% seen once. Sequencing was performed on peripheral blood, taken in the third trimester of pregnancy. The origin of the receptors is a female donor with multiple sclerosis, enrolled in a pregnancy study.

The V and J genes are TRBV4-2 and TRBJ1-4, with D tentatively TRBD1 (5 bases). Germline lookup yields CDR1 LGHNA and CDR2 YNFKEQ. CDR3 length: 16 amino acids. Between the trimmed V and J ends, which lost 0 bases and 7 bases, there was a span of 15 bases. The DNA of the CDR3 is TGTGCCAGCAGCCAAGACGGGAGCAGGGTTGGTGAAAAACTGTTTTTT. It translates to CASSQDGSRVGEKLFF.

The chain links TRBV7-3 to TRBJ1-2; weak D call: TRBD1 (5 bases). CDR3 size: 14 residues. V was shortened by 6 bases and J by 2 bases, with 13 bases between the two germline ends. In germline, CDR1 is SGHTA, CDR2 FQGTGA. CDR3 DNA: TGTGCCAGCAGTGGCAGGGTCGGGAACTATGGCTACACCTTC. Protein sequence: CASSGRVGNYGYTF.

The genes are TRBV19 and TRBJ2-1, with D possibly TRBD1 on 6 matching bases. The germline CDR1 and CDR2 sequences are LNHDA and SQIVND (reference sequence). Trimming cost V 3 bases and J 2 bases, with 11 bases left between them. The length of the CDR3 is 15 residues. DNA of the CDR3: TGTGCCAGTAGTATTCGGACAGAAGCCTACAATGAGCAGTTCTTC. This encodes CASSIRTEAYNEQFF.

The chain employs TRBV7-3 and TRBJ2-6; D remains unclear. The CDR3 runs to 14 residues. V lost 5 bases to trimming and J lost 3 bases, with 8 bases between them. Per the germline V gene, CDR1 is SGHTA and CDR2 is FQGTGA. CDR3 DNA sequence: TGTGCCAGCAGCCACCCGGGTGGGGCCAACGTCCTGACTTTC. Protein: CASSHPGGANVLTF.

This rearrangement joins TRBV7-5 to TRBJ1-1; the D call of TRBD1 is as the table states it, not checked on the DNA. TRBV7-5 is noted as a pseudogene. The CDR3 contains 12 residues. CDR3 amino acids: CARSKGETEAFF. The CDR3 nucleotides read TGTGCCAGAAGCAAAGGGGAAACTGAAGCTTTCTTT.

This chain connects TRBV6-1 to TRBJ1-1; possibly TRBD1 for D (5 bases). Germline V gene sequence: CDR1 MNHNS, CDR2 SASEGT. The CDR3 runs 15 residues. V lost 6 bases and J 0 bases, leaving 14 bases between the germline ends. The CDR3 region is CASSGPGSMNTEAFF. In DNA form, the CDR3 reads TGTGCCAGCAGCGGTCCAGGGTCGATGAACACTGAAGCTTTCTTT.

The CDR3 sequence: CASRPSGGEQYF. The CDR3 bases are TGCGCCAGCCGCCCCTCGGGAGGCGAGCAGTACTTC. The V call is TRBV5-1, the J call TRBJ2-7; TRBD2 agrees at 7 bases. CDR3 length: 12 residues. Germline CDR1 and CDR2: SGHRS and YFSETQ. Losses at the gene ends were 7 bases for V and 6 bases for J; bases not matched to a gene: 7.

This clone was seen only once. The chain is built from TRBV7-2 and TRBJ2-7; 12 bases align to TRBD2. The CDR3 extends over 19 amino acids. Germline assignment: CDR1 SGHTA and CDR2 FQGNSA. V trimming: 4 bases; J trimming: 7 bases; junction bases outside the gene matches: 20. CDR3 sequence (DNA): TGTGCCAGCAGCTACGGGACTAGCGGGCACCCTAACGCGTGGGGAGAGCAGTACTTC. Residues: CASSYGTSGHPNAWGEQYF.

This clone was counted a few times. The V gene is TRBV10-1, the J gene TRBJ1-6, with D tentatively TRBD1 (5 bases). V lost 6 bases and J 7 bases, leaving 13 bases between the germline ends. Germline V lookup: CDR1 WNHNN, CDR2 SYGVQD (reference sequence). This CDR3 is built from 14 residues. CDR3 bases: TGCGCCAGCAGGGGCAGGGCCGAGAATTCACCCCTCCACTTT. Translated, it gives CASRGRAENSPLHF.

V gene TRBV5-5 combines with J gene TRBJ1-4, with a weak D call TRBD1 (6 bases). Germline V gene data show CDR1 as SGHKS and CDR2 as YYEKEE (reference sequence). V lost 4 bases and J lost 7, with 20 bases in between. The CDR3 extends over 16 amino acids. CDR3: CASSLPLGASGEKLFF. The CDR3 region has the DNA TGTGCCAGCAGCCTCCCACTGGGGGCATCAGGTGAAAAACTGTTTTTT.

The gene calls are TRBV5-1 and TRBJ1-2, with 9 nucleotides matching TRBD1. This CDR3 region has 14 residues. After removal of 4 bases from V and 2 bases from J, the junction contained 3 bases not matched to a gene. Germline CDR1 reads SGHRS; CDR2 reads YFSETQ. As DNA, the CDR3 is TGCGCCAGCAGCCCGACAGGGGGGAACTATGGCTACACCTTC. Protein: CASSPTGGNYGYTF.

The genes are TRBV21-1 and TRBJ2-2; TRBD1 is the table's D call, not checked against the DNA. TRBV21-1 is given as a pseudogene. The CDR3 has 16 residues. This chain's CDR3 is CASTTPPTANTGELFF. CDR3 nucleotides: TGTGCCAGCACTACCCCGCCGACAGCGAACACCGGGGAGCTGTTTTTT.

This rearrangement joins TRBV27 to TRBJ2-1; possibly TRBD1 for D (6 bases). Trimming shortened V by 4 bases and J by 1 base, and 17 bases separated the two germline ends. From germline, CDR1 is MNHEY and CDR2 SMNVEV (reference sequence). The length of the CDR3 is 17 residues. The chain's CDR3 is CASSSPTGLPSYNEQFF. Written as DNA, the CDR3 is TGTGCCAGCAGTTCTCCCACAGGGTTACCTTCCTACAATGAGCAGTTCTTC.

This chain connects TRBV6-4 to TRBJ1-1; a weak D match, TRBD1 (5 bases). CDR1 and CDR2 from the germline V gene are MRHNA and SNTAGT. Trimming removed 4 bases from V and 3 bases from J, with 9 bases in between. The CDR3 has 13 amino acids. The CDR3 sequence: CASSANRHTEAFF. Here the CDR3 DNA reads TGTGCCAGCAGTGCCAACAGGCACACTGAAGCTTTCTTT.

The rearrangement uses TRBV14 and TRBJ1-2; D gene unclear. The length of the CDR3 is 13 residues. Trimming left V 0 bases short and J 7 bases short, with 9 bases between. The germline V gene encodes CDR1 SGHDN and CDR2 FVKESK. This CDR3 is CASSQDYRFGYTF. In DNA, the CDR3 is TGTGCCAGCAGCCAAGATTATAGATTTGGCTACACCTTC.

The CDR3 loop is CATTGVTAYEQYF. The DNA for the CDR3 is TGTGCCACCACCGGGGTAACGGCCTACGAGCAGTACTTC. This rearrangement joins TRBV5-4 to TRBJ2-7; D is possibly TRBD2 (5 bases). Per the germline V gene, CDR1 is SGHNT and CDR2 is YYREEE (reference sequence). CDR3 size: 13 residues. Trimming left V 9 bases short and J 2 bases short, with 15 bases between.

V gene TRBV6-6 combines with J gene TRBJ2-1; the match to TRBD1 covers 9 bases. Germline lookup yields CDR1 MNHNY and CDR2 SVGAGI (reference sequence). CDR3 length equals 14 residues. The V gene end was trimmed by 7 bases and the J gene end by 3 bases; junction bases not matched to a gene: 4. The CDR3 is CASNPGQGYNEQFF. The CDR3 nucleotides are TGTGCCAGCAACCCGGGACAGGGCTACAATGAGCAGTTCTTC.

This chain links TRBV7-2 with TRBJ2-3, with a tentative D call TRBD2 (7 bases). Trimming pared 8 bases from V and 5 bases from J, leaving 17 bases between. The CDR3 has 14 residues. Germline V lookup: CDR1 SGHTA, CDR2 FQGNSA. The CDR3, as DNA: TGTGCCAGCTACGGCGGGGGCCTGGGAGATACGCAGTATTTT. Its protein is CASYGGGLGDTQYF.

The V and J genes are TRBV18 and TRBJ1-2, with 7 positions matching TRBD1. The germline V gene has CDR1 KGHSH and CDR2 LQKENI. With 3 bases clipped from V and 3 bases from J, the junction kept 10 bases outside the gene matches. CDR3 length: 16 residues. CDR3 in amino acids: CASSPISGTVDYGYTF. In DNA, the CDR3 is TGTGCCAGCTCACCTATATCCGGGACAGTCGACTATGGCTACACCTTC. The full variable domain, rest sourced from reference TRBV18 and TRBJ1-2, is NAGVMQNPRHLVRRRGQEARLRCSPMKGHSHVYWYRQLPEEGLKFMVYLQKENIIDESGMPKERFSAEFPKEGPSILRIQQVVRGDSAAYFCASSPISGTVDYGYTFGSGTRLTVV.

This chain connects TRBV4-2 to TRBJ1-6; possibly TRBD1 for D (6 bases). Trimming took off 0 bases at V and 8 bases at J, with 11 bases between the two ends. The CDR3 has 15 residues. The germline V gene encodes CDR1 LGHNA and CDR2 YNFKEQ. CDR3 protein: CASSQDPGDYSPLHF. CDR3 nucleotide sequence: TGTGCCAGCAGCCAAGACCCAGGGGATTATTCACCCCTCCACTTT.

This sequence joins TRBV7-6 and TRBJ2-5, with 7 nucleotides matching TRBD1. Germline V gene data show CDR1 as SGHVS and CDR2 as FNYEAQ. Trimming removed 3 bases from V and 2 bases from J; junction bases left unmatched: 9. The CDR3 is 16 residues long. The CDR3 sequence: CASSFLRQGLQETQYF. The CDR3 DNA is TGTGCCAGCAGCTTTCTCCGACAGGGCCTACAAGAGACCCAGTACTTC. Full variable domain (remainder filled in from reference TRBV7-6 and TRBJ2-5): GAGVSQSPRYKVTKRGQDVALRCDPISGHVSLYWYRQALGQGPEFLTYFNYEAQQDKSGLPNDRFSAERPEGSISTLTIQRTEQRDSAMYRCASSFLRQGLQETQYFGPGTRLLVL.

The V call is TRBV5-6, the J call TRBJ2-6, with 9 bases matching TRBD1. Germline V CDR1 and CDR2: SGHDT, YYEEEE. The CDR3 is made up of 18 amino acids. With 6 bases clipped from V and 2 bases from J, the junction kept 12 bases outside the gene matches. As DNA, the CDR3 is TGTGCCAGCAACCTAGGGGGACAGGGTTTTGCTGGGGCCAACGTCCTGACTTTC. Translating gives CASNLGGQGFAGANVLTF.

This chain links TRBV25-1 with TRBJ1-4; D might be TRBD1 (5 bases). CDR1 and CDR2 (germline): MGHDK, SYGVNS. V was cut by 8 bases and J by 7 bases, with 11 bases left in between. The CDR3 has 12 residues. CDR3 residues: CASGGVAEKLFF. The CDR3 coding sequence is TGTGCCAGCGGGGGGGTTGCTGAAAAACTGTTTTTT.

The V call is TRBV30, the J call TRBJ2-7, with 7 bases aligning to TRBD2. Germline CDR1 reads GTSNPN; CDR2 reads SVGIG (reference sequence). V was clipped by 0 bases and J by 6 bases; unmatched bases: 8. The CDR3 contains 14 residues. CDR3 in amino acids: CAWSVRQGLIEQYF. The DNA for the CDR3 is TGTGCCTGGAGTGTACGGCAGGGACTAATCGAGCAGTACTTC.

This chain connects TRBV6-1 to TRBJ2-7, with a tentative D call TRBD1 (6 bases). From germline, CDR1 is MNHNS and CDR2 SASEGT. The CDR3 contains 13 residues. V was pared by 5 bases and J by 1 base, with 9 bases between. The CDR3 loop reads CASSLTGSYEQYF. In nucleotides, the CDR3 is TGTGCCAGCAGTCTGACAGGTTCCTACGAGCAGTACTTC.

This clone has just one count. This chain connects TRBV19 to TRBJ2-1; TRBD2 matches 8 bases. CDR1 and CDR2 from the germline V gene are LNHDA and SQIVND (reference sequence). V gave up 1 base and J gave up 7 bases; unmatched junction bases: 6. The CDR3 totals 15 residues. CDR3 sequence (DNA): TGTGCCAGTAGTATAGGGCGGGGGGTAACGAATGAGCAGTTCTTC. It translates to CASSIGRGVTNEQFF.

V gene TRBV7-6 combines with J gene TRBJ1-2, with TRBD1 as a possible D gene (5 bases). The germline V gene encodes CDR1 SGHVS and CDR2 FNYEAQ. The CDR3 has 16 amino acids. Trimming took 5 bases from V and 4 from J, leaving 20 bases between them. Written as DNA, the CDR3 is TGTGCCAGCAGCGAAGACAGTAACCCTAGGAGCTATGGCTACACCTTC. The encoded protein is CASSEDSNPRSYGYTF.

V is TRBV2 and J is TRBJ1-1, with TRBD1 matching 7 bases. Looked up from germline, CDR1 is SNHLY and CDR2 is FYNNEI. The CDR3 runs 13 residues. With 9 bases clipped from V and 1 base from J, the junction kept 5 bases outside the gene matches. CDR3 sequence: CASRDSRNTEAFF. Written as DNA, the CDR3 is TGTGCCAGTCGGGACAGCCGGAACACTGAAGCTTTCTTT.

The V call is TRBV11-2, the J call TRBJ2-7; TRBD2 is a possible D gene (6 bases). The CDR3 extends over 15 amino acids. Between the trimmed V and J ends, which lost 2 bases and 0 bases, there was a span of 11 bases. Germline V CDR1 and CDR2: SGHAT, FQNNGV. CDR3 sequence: CASSLKLALSYEQYF. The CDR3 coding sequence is TGTGCCAGCAGCTTAAAACTAGCCCTCTCCTACGAGCAGTACTTC.

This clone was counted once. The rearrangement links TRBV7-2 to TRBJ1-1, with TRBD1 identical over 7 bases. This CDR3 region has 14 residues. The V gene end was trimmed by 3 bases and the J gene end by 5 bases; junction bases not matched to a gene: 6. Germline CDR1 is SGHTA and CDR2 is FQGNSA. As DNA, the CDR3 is TGTGCCAGCAGCTTGCACAGGGGTGAGACTGAAGCTTTCTTT. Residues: CASSLHRGETEAFF.

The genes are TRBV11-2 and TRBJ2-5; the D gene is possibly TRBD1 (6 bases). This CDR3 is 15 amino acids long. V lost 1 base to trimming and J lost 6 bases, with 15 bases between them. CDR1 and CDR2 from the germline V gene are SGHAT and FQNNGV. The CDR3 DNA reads TGTGCCAGCAGCTTAGGGCCGGTCAGGGGACAGACCCAGTACTTC. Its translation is CASSLGPVRGQTQYF.

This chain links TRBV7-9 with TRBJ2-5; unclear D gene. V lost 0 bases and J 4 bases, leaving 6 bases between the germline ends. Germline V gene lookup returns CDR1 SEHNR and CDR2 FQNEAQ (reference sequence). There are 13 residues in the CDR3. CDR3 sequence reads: CASSLAAGETQYF. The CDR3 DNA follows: TGTGCCAGCAGCTTAGCCGCCGGAGAGACCCAGTACTTC. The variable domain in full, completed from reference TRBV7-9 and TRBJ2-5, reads DTGVSQNPRHKITKRGQNVTFRCDPISEHNRLYWYRQTLGQGPEFLTYFQNEAQLEKSRLLSDRFSAERPKGSFSTLEIQRTEQGDSAMYLCASSLAAGETQYFGPGTRLLVL.